Each of the 19 T cell receptor beta chains below was sequenced from the same sample in a study of blood T cell repertoires in COVID-19. Using immunoSEQ multiplex PCR, the repertoire was profiled, and TCRdb retains in-frame clones only, with some absent. The table includes several thousand clones, about 90% detected once. Sequenced: peripheral blood. The receptors here all came from a man in his fifties or sixties with acute or convalescent COVID-19.

This sequence joins TRBV27 and TRBJ2-5; the match to TRBD1 covers 7 bases. V lost 4 bases to trimming and J lost 2 bases; unmatched junction nucleotides: 4. There are 14 residues in the CDR3. Germline CDR1 reads MNHEY; CDR2 reads SMNVEV (reference sequence). CDR3 DNA: TGTGCCAGCAGTTCGGGGACAGTACAAGAGACCCAGTACTTC. Amino acid sequence: CASSSGTVQETQYF.

The gene calls are TRBV5-6 and TRBJ1-4; D gene unclear. This CDR3 is built from 13 residues. Germline assignment: CDR1 SGHDT and CDR2 YYEEEE. The ends were cut back, 4 bases at V and 8 bases at J, with 12 bases in the middle. The CDR3 spells CASSLRAGEKLFF. In nucleotides, the CDR3 is TGTGCCAGCAGCCTCCGGGCGGGAGAAAAACTGTTTTTT.

The chain combines TRBV5-6 with TRBJ2-1; D gene unclear. V lost 1 base to trimming and J lost 4 bases, with 9 bases between them. Germline values: CDR1 SGHDT, CDR2 YYEEEE. The CDR3 runs 14 residues. CDR3 DNA sequence: TGTGCCAGCAGCTTGCTACTCCGGTACAATGAGCAGTTCTTC. It is translated as CASSLLLRYNEQFF.

The chain recombines TRBV27 with TRBJ1-4; possible D gene TRBD1, 5 bases. From germline, CDR1 is MNHEY and CDR2 SMNVEV (reference sequence). With 0 bases removed from V and 10 bases from J, the gap between germline ends came to 9 bases. The length of the CDR3 is 13 residues. CDR3 amino acids: CASSLSGGGKLFF. The CDR3, as DNA: TGTGCCAGCAGTTTATCGGGGGGGGGAAAACTGTTTTTT.

This clone is labeled as large (0.1 to 1%). The CDR3 protein is CASSPGQGVYEQYF. For the CDR3, the DNA is TGCGCCAGCAGCCCAGGACAGGGGGTCTACGAGCAGTACTTC. This chain links TRBV5-1 with TRBJ2-7; TRBD1 agrees at 10 bases. V lost 4 bases and J lost 3; bases outside the gene matches: 4. The CDR3 spans 14 residues. CDR1 SGHRS and CDR2 YFSETQ come from the germline V gene.

V and J are TRBV5-6 and TRBJ2-7; 7 positions agree with TRBD1. The CDR3 is made up of 14 amino acids. Per germline, CDR1 SGHDT and CDR2 YYEEEE. V lost 4 bases, J lost 3 bases, and 7 bases stayed unmatched. The DNA for the CDR3 is TGTGCCAGCAGCCCGGGACAGAGACTCTACGAGCAGTACGTC. As protein: CASSPGQRLYEQYV.

This clone occurred a few times. The J gene is TRBJ2-5, the V gene TRBV7-9; tentatively, D is TRBD2 (6 bases). V was cut by 5 bases and J by 3 bases, with 13 bases left in between. CDR1 and CDR2 (germline): SEHNR, FQNEAQ (reference sequence). The CDR3 spans 14 residues. The DNA for the CDR3 is TGTGCCAGCAGCGCCGAGGAGGGGAAAGAGACCCAGTACTTC. Amino acids: CASSAEEGKETQYF.

The rearrangement joins TRBV27 to TRBJ1-1, with TRBD1 as a possible D gene (5 bases). The CDR3 spans 16 residues. The V gene lost 6 bases and the J gene lost 2 bases, with 19 bases spanning the gap. Germline loops: CDR1 MNHEY, CDR2 SMNVEV (reference sequence). The CDR3 is CASSSPLGGGNTEAFF. CDR3 DNA sequence: TGTGCCAGCAGCTCTCCCCTCGGGGGGGGAAACACTGAAGCTTTCTTT.

In DNA form, the CDR3 reads TGTGCCAGTAAGGACAGTTCTGGAAACACCATATATTTT. It specifies CASKDSSGNTIYF. The chain has TRBV19 and TRBJ1-3, with D possibly being TRBD1 (6 bases). The CDR3 has 13 amino acids. The germline gives CDR1 LNHDA, CDR2 SQIVND (reference sequence). Deletions cut 7 bases from V and 1 base from J, with 8 bases between.

The V gene is TRBV18, the J gene TRBJ2-3; a possible D gene is TRBD2 (7 bases). The ends were cut back, 5 bases at V and 0 bases at J, with 9 bases in the middle. In germline, CDR1 is KGHSH, CDR2 LQKENI. CDR3 length: 14 amino acids. Written as DNA, the CDR3 is TGTGCCAGCTCAAGGGGGGGGAGCACAGATACGCAGTATTTT. This encodes CASSRGGSTDTQYF.

This sequence joins TRBV6-5 and TRBJ1-5; 8 bases are shared with TRBD1. The CDR3 spans 15 residues. J was trimmed by 11 bases and V by 5 bases; bases with no gene match: 14. Germline CDR1 MNHEY, CDR2 SVGAGI. The chain's CDR3 is CASSTTGVFDRAQHF. CDR3 coding DNA: TGTGCCAGCAGTACGACAGGGGTGTTTGATAGAGCCCAGCATTTT.

The rearrangement joins TRBV14 to TRBJ2-1, with a weak D call TRBD2 (6 bases). Per the germline V gene, CDR1 is SGHDN and CDR2 is FVKESK. The CDR3 consists of 14 residues. Trimming shortened V by 0 bases and J by 12 bases, and 15 bases separated the two germline ends. The CDR3 is CASSQDSWGVRQFF. In DNA, the CDR3 is TGTGCCAGCAGCCAAGATAGTTGGGGGGTGAGGCAGTTCTTC.

The rearrangement joins TRBV12-2 to TRBJ2-5; the table's D call, TRBD1, has no DNA check behind it. TRBV12-2 is termed a pseudogene. The CDR3 is made up of 16 amino acids. The CDR3, as DNA: TGTGCAAGTCGCCTGACCCCTCCGGGACAGGGGGAGACCCAGTACTTC. This codes for CASRLTPPGQGETQYF.

Remarks on this clone: At one end, the junction sequence differs from germline, possibly due to a read error. The chain combines TRBV3-1 (or the pseudogene TRBV3-2) with TRBJ1-1; D gene unclear. The CDR3 length is 16 residues. CDR1 and CDR2 (germline): LGHDT, YNNKEL (reference sequence). The CDR3 spells CASSPSRGPLRSDAFF. The CDR3, as DNA: TGTGCCAGCAGCCCCAGTAGAGGGCCACTGAGATCTGATGCTTTCTTT.

As regards this clone: At one boundary the junction diverges from the germline segment, which might be a read error. The chain combines TRBV13 with TRBJ1-1; 8 bases are shared with TRBD1. The CDR3 is made up of 13 amino acids. The V gene's germline CDR1 is PRHDT and CDR2 FYEKMQ (reference sequence). CDR3 protein: CASSLGQGTEAFF. The CDR3 DNA reads as TGTGCCAGCAGCCTAGGACAGGGCACTGAAGCTTTCTTT.

V and J are TRBV9 and TRBJ2-2; 7 bases agree with TRBD1. Unmatched junction bases numbered 11, after V lost 5 bases and J lost 7 bases. The CDR3 is made up of 15 amino acids. CDR1 and CDR2 (germline): SGDLS, YYNGEE. CDR3 residues: CASSLTGKRVGELFF. For the CDR3, the DNA is TGTGCCAGCAGTTTGACAGGGAAACGGGTCGGGGAGCTGTTTTTT.

The rearrangement links TRBV9 to TRBJ2-1, with D maybe TRBD1 (5 bases). Germline V gives CDR1 SGDLS, CDR2 YYNGEE. V lost 3 bases and J 9 bases, leaving 19 bases between the germline ends. CDR3 length: 15 residues. Here the CDR3 DNA reads TGTGCCAGCAGCGGCCGCCAGGGAAATTTCATTGAGCAGTTCTTC. Protein product: CASSGRQGNFIEQFF.

J is TRBJ2-5 and V is TRBV13; TRBD2 might be the D (6 bases). The CDR3 totals 13 residues. The V gene's germline CDR1 is PRHDT and CDR2 FYEKMQ (reference sequence). Trimming shortened V by 2 bases and J by 2 bases, and 6 bases separated the two germline ends. The CDR3: CASSLRGQETQYF. CDR3 coding DNA: TGTGCCAGCAGCTTACGGGGGCAAGAGACCCAGTACTTC.

V is TRBV6-1 and J is TRBJ1-3, with D unresolved. This CDR3 spans 15 amino acids. Per germline, CDR1 MNHNS and CDR2 SASEGT. Trimming took off 0 bases at V and 4 bases at J, with 10 bases between the two ends. The CDR3 DNA is TGTGCCAGCAGTGAAGCGAGTCGCAGGGGAAACACCATATATTTT. Translating it yields CASSEASRRGNTIYF.